These 29 T cell receptor beta chains came from one sample sequenced in a study of blood T cell repertoires in COVID-19. Data came from immunoSEQ multiplex PCR; TCRdb stores just in-frame clones and leaves some out. This sample has about 6,600 clones, with around 91% found just once. The material sequenced was peripheral blood. These receptors all come from a man older than 75 with active COVID-19.

Notes on this clone: The germline gene is not matched at one end of the junction; a read error may be the cause. The genes are TRBV7-7 and TRBJ2-3, with a possible D match to TRBD1 (6 bases). Germline assignment: CDR1 SSHAT and CDR2 FNYEAQ (reference sequence). This CDR3 contains 14 residues. CDR3 protein: CASSSDRSTDTQYF. In DNA, the CDR3 is TGTGCTAGCAGCTCCGACAGGAGCACAGATACGCAGTATTTT.

This clone was counted only a few times. The rearrangement links TRBV3-1 (or the pseudogene TRBV3-2) to TRBJ1-2, with 7 bases that match TRBD1. The CDR3 contains 20 residues. Unmatched junction bases numbered 25, after V lost 3 bases and J lost 6 bases. The germline V gene has CDR1 LGHDT and CDR2 YNNKEL (reference sequence). This CDR3 is CASSHPRGQLSREAVNGYTF. CDR3 coding DNA: TGTGCCAGCAGCCATCCCCGGGGACAGTTAAGTCGAGAGGCGGTGAATGGCTACACCTTC.

The chain has TRBV6-5 and TRBJ2-5; TRBD2 agrees at 8 bases. Germline V CDR1 and CDR2: MNHEY, SVGAGI. V lost 7 bases, J lost 4 bases, and 5 bases stayed unmatched. The CDR3 consists of 13 residues. The CDR3 loop is CASKGLGRETQYF. For the CDR3, the DNA is TGTGCCAGCAAGGGACTAGGCCGAGAGACCCAGTACTTC.

This rearrangement joins TRBV7-2 to TRBJ1-1; 8 nucleotides agree with TRBD1. V dropped 4 bases and J dropped 0; count of bases not matched to a gene: 4. The germline CDR1 and CDR2 sequences are SGHTA and FQGNSA. There are 15 residues in the CDR3. The CDR3 spells CASSWDRRLNTEAFF. The CDR3 DNA reads as TGTGCCAGCAGCTGGGACAGGCGATTGAACACTGAAGCTTTCTTT.

The chain carries TRBV6-2 or TRBV6-3 and TRBJ2-1; 11 positions match TRBD2. CDR1 and CDR2 (germline): MNHEY, SVGEGT. Losses at the gene ends were 2 bases for V and 1 base for J; bases not matched to a gene: 4. The CDR3 runs 17 residues. CDR3 bases: TGTGCCAGCAGTTACACTAGCGGGAGACTTTCCTACAATGAGCAGTTCTTC. It encodes CASSYTSGRLSYNEQFF.

The rearrangement uses TRBV12-3 or TRBV12-4 and TRBJ1-2; D is undetermined. V lost 6 bases, J lost 8 bases, and 10 bases lay in between. This CDR3 is 11 amino acids long. This chain's CDR3 is CASRDSWGYTF. The CDR3, as DNA: TGTGCCAGCAGGGACTCATGGGGCTACACCTTC.

The V and J genes are TRBV18 and TRBJ1-2, with D possibly matching TRBD1 (6 bases). The CDR3 is made up of 13 amino acids. The germline gives CDR1 KGHSH, CDR2 LQKENI. Between the trimmed V and J ends, which lost 6 bases and 8 bases, there was a span of 16 bases. This CDR3 reads CASSQTGSRGYTF. The CDR3 DNA reads as TGTGCCAGCTCCCAAACAGGGTCTCGGGGCTACACCTTC.

This rearrangement joins TRBV10-1 to TRBJ2-1, with TRBD2 as a possible D gene (6 bases). The germline V gene encodes CDR1 WNHNN and CDR2 SYGVQD (reference sequence). Trimming left V 6 bases short and J 4 bases short, with 10 bases between. The CDR3 sequence is 13 residues long. This chain's CDR3 is CASSETRYNEQFF. In nucleotides, the CDR3 is TGCGCCAGCAGCGAGACTAGATACAATGAGCAGTTCTTC.

This clone appeared a few times. V usage is TRBV19 and J usage is TRBJ1-6; tentative D call: TRBD1 (6 bases). The CDR3 has 14 amino acids. Germline V CDR1 and CDR2: LNHDA, SQIVND (reference sequence). V was trimmed by 4 bases and J by 9 bases, leaving 13 bases between them. The CDR3 loop reads CASSRGQSTSPLHF. Written as DNA, the CDR3 is TGTGCCAGTAGTAGAGGACAGTCGACTTCACCCCTCCACTTT.

The V call is TRBV27, the J call TRBJ2-7, with 7 positions matching TRBD1. The trim removed 3 bases at V and 2 bases at J, leaving 4 bases unmatched. This CDR3 region has 14 residues. Germline CDR1 reads MNHEY; CDR2 reads SMNVEV (reference sequence). The CDR3 loop reads CASSLGDRPYEQYF. Here the CDR3 DNA reads TGTGCCAGCAGTTTGGGGGACAGACCCTACGAGCAGTACTTC.

CDR3 DNA: TGTGCCAGCAGAGAACAGGGAGCTGGGGCCAACGTCCTGACTTTC. Its translation is CASREQGAGANVLTF. This chain connects TRBV28 to TRBJ2-6; weak D call: TRBD1 (6 bases). This CDR3 spans 15 amino acids. Germline CDR1 reads MDHEN; CDR2 reads SYDVKM. Trimming removed 6 bases at V and 2 bases at J, with 11 bases between.

This sequence joins TRBV9 and TRBJ2-1; 12 bases are shared with TRBD2. Germline CDR1 SGDLS, CDR2 YYNGEE. This CDR3 has 14 amino acids. With V trimmed by 3 bases and J by 8 bases, 3 bases remained unmatched. CDR3 loop: CASSGLAGVYEQFF. CDR3 nucleotides: TGTGCCAGCAGCGGACTAGCGGGAGTATATGAGCAGTTCTTC.

The chain joins TRBV11-3 to TRBJ2-1, with a weak D call TRBD2 (6 bases). Per germline, CDR1 SGHNT and CDR2 YENEEA. V shed 7 bases and J shed 4 bases, with 17 bases lying between them. This CDR3 has 15 amino acids. The CDR3: CASTPRAGRYNEQFF. The CDR3 DNA sequence: TGTGCCAGCACCCCTCGGGCGGGAAGGTACAATGAGCAGTTCTTC.

This chain joins TRBV30 and TRBJ2-3; weak D call: TRBD1 (6 bases). The CDR3 totals 12 residues. V shed 3 bases and J shed 5 bases, with 9 bases lying between them. Germline V gene data show CDR1 as GTSNPN and CDR2 as SVGIG (reference sequence). The CDR3 is CAWRQGLDTQYF. DNA of the CDR3: TGTGCCTGGAGACAGGGATTAGATACGCAGTATTTT.

The V and J genes are TRBV10-3 and TRBJ1-1; weak D call: TRBD1 (6 bases). Trimming removed 3 bases from V and 6 bases from J, with 14 bases in between. CDR1 and CDR2 from the germline V gene are ENHRY and SYGVKD. The CDR3 runs to 14 residues. DNA of the CDR3: TGTGCCATCAGTGAACAGGGTGGGTCCGCTGAAGCTTTCTTT. Protein: CAISEQGGSAEAFF.

This chain joins TRBV14 and TRBJ2-7; weak D call: TRBD1 (5 bases). Trimming took 4 bases from V and 6 from J, leaving 13 bases between them. The CDR3 has 13 amino acids. Germline V gene sequence: CDR1 SGHDN, CDR2 FVKESK. The CDR3 sequence is CASSPGLSGEQYF. CDR3 in DNA: TGTGCCAGCAGCCCAGGGTTGAGTGGCGAGCAGTACTTC.

The chain recombines TRBV4-2 with TRBJ1-6; the match to TRBD1 covers 9 bases. J lost 9 bases, V lost 3 bases, and 6 bases had no gene match. This CDR3 has 15 amino acids. Germline assignment: CDR1 LGHNA and CDR2 YNFKEQ. The CDR3 nucleotides are TGTGCCAGCAGCCAGGGTCCGACAGGGGGTTCACCCCTCCACTTT. Translation: CASSQGPTGGSPLHF.

V is TRBV6-4 and J is TRBJ2-7, with TRBD1 matching over 10 bases. CDR1 is MRHNA, CDR2 SNTAGT, per germline. The trim removed 6 bases at V and 2 bases at J, leaving 4 bases unmatched. The CDR3 has 14 amino acids. CDR3 amino acids: CASRDRGGTYEQYF. DNA of the CDR3: TGTGCCAGCAGGGACAGGGGGGGAACCTACGAGCAGTACTTC.

This clone occurred once. One junction end disagrees with the germline gene, perhaps due to a read error. The V gene is TRBV5-1, the J gene TRBJ2-5, with 10 bases lining up with TRBD2. Germline lookup yields CDR1 SGHRS and CDR2 YFSETQ. This CDR3 region has 16 residues. CDR3 nucleotide sequence: TGCGCCAGCACCTTGGAGGGAGCGGGAGGGCCAGAGACCCAGTACTTC. This sequence encodes CASTLEGAGGPETQYF.

This clone occurred once. The J gene is TRBJ2-3, the V gene TRBV5-1, with TRBD2 identical over 15 bases. Germline trimming cut 5 bases from V and 2 bases from J; bases unmatched to any gene: 6. This CDR3 contains 17 residues. The germline V gene encodes CDR1 SGHRS and CDR2 YFSETQ. The DNA of the CDR3 is TGCGCCAGCAGTTTTGGACTAGCGGGAGGGCCCACAGATACGCAGTATTTT. Encoded protein: CASSFGLAGGPTDTQYF.

This rearrangement joins TRBV5-1 to TRBJ1-2; 8 bases agree with TRBD1. The CDR3 is 13 residues long. Unmatched junction bases numbered 4, after V lost 4 bases and J lost 5 bases. Germline V gene sequence: CDR1 SGHRS, CDR2 YFSETQ. CDR3 bases: TGCGCCAGCAGCCAGGACAGGGTGTATGGCTACACCTTC. This sequence encodes CASSQDRVYGYTF.

This clone has a handful of counts. This chain joins TRBV4-1 and TRBJ2-7; D is perhaps TRBD1 (6 bases). The CDR3 runs to 14 residues. The germline CDR1 and CDR2 sequences are MGHRA and YSYEKL. The V end was cut by 0 bases, the J end by 2 bases, with 8 bases between. The CDR3 DNA is TGCGCCAGCAGCCAAGACAGGGGTGCCTACGAGCAGTACTTC. This translates into CASSQDRGAYEQYF.

The chain combines TRBV19 with TRBJ1-1; 11 nucleotides line up with TRBD1. Losses at the gene ends were 6 bases for V and 11 bases for J; bases not matched to a gene: 11. This CDR3 is 14 amino acids long. CDR1 and CDR2 from the germline V gene are LNHDA and SQIVND (reference sequence). This CDR3 reads CASRDRGRVDRAFF. CDR3 coding DNA: TGTGCCAGTAGGGACAGGGGGCGAGTTGATCGCGCTTTCTTT.

The V call is TRBV6-2 or TRBV6-3, the J call TRBJ2-7; D is possibly TRBD1 (6 bases). There are 13 residues in the CDR3. V shed 5 bases and J shed 2 bases, with 10 bases lying between them. Per germline, CDR1 MNHEY and CDR2 SVGEGT. The CDR3 region has the DNA TGTGCCAGCAGTAAGGGACAACCCTACGAGCAGTACTTC. Translated, it gives CASSKGQPYEQYF.

Concerning this clone itself: At one boundary the junction diverges from the germline segment, which might be a read error. This chain links TRBV7-7 with TRBJ2-5; 8 nucleotides align to TRBD1. The CDR3 has 15 residues. In germline, CDR1 is SSHAT, CDR2 FNYEAQ (reference sequence). The CDR3 DNA reads TGTGCTAGCAGCTCCGGCCGGACAGGGACGGAGACCCAGTACTTC. It specifies CASSSGRTGTETQYF.

The V call is TRBV2, the J call TRBJ2-2, with D possibly matching TRBD1 (5 bases). Germline CDR1 reads SNHLY; CDR2 reads FYNNEI. The CDR3 has 15 amino acids. V lost 6 bases, J lost 6 bases, and 17 bases lay in between. Here the CDR3 reads CASRRELQGAGELFF. For the CDR3, the DNA is TGTGCCAGCAGGCGAGAATTGCAAGGGGCCGGGGAGCTGTTTTTT.

The rearrangement joins TRBV14 to TRBJ2-7, with 11 nucleotides matching TRBD1. Germline V CDR1 and CDR2: SGHDN, FVKESK. This CDR3 is 16 amino acids long. The junction had 9 bases not matched to a gene; V was cut back by 4 bases and J by 4 bases. CDR3 in amino acids: CASSPRGQGAAYEQYF. The DNA of the CDR3 is TGTGCCAGCAGCCCCCGAGGACAGGGGGCTGCGTACGAGCAGTACTTC.

This chain joins TRBV6-2 or TRBV6-3 and TRBJ2-2, with 7 bases that match TRBD2. Germline CDR1 is MNHEY and CDR2 is SVGEGT. This CDR3 is built from 16 residues. The V segment lost 6 bases and the J segment 4 bases; nucleotides outside the gene matches: 11. CDR3 sequence reads: CASSPLGGSTTGELFF. The CDR3 DNA follows: TGTGCCAGCAGCCCTCTAGGCGGGAGTACCACCGGGGAGCTGTTTTTT.

The V gene is TRBV5-4, the J gene TRBJ2-1, with 10 bases fitting TRBD2. V gave up 0 bases and J gave up 5 bases; unmatched junction bases: 5. Germline assignment: CDR1 SGHNT and CDR2 YYREEE (reference sequence). The CDR3 length is 16 residues. The CDR3 region is CASSLALAGDNNEQFF. CDR3 DNA sequence: TGTGCCAGCAGCTTGGCGCTAGCGGGAGATAACAATGAGCAGTTCTTC.